This T cell receptor beta chain originates from a study of early T cells in non-severe SARS-CoV-2 infection. Study as a whole: From unsorted whole blood, bulk RNA was sequenced, and the chains remained unpaired. Study-level results: Using VDJdb, the matching emphasized anti-spike CD8 responses while missing private and CD4 specificities.

V dropped 7 bases and J dropped 3; count of bases not matched to a gene: 10. Germline V gives CDR1 SQVTM, CDR2 ANQGSEA. The CDR3 is 14 amino acids. Unique molecular identifiers were added to individual cDNA molecules. Via MiXCR, TCRdb re-called the 5' RACE reads, giving one row per CDR3 protein. The table lists 75,000 to 80,000 distinct CDR3 sequences, 11% of them singletons. This clonotype was counted at least ten times. Its target is unknown. This rearrangement joins TRBV29-1 to TRBJ1-1; 8 bases line up with TRBD1. This TCR was recovered from an adult who was a healthcare worker with PCR-confirmed SARS-CoV-2 infection or an uninfected control (not recorded which). Sample: whole blood, taken at baseline. The CDR3 region has the DNA TGCAGCGGGACATCAGGGGGCGAGTACACTGAAGCTTTCTTT. Translation: CSGTSGGEYTEAFF.